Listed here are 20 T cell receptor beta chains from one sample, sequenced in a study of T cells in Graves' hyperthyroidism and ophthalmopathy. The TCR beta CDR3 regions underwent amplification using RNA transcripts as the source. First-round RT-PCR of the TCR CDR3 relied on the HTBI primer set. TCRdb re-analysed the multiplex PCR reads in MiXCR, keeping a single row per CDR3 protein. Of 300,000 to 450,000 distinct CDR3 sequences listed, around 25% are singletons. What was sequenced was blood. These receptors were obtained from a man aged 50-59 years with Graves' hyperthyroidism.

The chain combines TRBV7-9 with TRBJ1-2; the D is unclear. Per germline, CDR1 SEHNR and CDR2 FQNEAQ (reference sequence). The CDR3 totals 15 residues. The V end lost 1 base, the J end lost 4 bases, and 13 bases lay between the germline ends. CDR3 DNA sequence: TGTGCCAGCAGCTTAGGTTTAGGCAGAACCTATGGCTACACCTTC. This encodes CASSLGLGRTYGYTF.

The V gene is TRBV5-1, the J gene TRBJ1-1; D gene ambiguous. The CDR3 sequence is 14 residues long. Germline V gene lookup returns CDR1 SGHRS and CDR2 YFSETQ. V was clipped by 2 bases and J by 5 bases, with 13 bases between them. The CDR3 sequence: CASSLLERETEAFF. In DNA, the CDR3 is TGCGCCAGCAGCTTACTGGAAAGAGAGACTGAAGCTTTCTTT.

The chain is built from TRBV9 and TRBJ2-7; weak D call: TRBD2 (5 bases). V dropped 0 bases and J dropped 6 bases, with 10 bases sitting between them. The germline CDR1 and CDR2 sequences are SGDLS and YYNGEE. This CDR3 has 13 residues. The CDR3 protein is CASSVETRSEQYF. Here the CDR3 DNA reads TGTGCCAGCAGCGTAGAAACTAGGAGCGAGCAGTACTTC.

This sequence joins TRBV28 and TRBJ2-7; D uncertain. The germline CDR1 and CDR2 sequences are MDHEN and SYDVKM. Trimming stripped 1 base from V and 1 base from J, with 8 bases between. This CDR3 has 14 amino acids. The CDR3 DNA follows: TGTGCCAGCAGTTTATTACCTGATTCCTACGAGCAGTACTTC. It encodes CASSLLPDSYEQYF.

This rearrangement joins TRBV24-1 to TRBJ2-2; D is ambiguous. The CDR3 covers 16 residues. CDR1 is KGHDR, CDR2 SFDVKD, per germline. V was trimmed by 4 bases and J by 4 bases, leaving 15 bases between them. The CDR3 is CATSDPMERATGELFF. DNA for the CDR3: TGTGCCACCAGTGACCCCATGGAGCGTGCCACCGGGGAGCTGTTTTTT.

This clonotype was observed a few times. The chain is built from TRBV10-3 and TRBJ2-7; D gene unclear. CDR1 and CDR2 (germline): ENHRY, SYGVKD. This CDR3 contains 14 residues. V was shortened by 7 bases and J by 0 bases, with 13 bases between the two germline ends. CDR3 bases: TGTGCCATCAAGGACGGCGGAATCTCCTACGAGCAGTACTTC. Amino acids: CAIKDGGISYEQYF.

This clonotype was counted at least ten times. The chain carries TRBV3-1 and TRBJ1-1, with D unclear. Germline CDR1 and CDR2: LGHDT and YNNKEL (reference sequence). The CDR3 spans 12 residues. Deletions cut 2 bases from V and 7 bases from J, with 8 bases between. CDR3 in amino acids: CASSQFDGEAFF. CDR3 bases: TGTGCCAGCAGCCAATTTGACGGTGAAGCTTTCTTT.

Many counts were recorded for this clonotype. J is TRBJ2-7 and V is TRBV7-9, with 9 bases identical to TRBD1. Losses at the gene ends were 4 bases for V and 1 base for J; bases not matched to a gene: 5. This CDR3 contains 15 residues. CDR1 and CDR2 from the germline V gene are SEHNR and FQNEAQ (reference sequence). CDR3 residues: CASSYAGTGSYEQYF. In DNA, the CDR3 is TGTGCCAGCAGCTACGCCGGGACAGGGTCCTACGAGCAGTACTTC.

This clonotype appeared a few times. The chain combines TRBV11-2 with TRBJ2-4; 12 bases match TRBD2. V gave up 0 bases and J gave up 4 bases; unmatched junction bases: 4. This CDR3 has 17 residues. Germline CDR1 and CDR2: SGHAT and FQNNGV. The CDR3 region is CASSLEASGGEKNIQYF. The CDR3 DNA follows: TGTGCCAGCAGCTTAGAAGCTAGCGGGGGGGAAAAAAACATTCAGTACTTC. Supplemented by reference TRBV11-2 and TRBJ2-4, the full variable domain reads EAGVAQSPRYKIIEKRQSVAFWCNPISGHATLYWYQQILGQGPKLLIQFQNNGVVDDSQLPKDRFSAERLKGVDSTLKIQPAKLEDSAVYLCASSLEASGGEKNIQYFGAGTRLSVL.

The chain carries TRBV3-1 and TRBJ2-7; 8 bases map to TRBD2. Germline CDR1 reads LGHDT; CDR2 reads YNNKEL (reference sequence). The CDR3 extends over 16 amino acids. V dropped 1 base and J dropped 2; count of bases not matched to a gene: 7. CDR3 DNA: TGTGCCAGCAGCCAAGGGGCTAGCGGGCGGACCTACGAGCAGTACTTC. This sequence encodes CASSQGASGRTYEQYF.

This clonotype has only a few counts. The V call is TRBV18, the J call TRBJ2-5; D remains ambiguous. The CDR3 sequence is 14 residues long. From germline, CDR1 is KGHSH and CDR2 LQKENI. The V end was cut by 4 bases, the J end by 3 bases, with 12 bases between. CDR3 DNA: TGTGCCAGCTCACTGGGTGCCACTGAAGAGACCCAGTACTTC. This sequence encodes CASSLGATEETQYF.

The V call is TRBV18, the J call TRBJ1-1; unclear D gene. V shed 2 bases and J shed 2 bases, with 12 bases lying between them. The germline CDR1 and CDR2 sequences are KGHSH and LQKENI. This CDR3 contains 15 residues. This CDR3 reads CASSPVSGPNTEAFF. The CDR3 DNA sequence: TGTGCCAGCTCACCAGTGTCCGGGCCCAACACTGAAGCTTTCTTT. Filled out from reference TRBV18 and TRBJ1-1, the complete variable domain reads NAGVMQNPRHLVRRRGQEARLRCSPMKGHSHVYWYRQLPEEGLKFMVYLQKENIIDESGMPKERFSAEFPKEGPSILRIQQVVRGDSAAYFCASSPVSGPNTEAFFGQGTRLTVV.

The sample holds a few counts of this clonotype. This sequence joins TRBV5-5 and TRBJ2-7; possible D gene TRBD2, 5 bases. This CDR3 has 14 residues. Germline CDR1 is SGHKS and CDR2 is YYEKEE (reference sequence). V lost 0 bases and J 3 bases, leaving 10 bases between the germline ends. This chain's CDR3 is CASSLGSRDYEQYF. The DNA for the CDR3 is TGTGCCAGCAGCTTGGGGAGTCGGGACTACGAGCAGTACTTC.

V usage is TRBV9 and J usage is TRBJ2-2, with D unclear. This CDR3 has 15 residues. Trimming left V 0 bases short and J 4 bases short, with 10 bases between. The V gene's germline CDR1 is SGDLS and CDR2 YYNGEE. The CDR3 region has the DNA TGTGCCAGCAGCGTAGAAGGATGGGGCACCGGGGAGCTGTTTTTT. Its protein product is CASSVEGWGTGELFF. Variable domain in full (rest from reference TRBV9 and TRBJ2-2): DSGVTQTPKHLITATGQRVTLRCSPRSGDLSVYWYQQSLDQGLQFLIQYYNGEERAKGNILERFSAQQFPDLHSELNLSSLELGDSALYFCASSVEGWGTGELFFGEGSRLTVL.

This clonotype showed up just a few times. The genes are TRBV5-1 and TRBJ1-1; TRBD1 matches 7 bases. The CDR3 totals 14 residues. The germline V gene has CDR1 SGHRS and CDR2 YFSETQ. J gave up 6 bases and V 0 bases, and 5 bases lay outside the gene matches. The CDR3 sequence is CASSLGQGRAEAFF. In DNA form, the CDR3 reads TGCGCCAGCAGCTTGGGACAGGGACGCGCTGAAGCTTTCTTT.

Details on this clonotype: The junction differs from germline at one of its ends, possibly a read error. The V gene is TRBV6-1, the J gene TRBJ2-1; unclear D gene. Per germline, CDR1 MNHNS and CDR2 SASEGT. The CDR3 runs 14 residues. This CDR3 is CASTELGSYNEQFF. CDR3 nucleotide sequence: TGTGCCAGCACTGAACTCGGCTCCTACAATGAGCAGTTCTTC.

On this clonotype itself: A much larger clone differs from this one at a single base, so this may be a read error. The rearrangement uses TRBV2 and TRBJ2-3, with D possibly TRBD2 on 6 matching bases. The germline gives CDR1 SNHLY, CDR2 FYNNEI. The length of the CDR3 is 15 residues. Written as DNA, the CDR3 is TGTGCCAGCAGTGCCACAGGACTAAGCACAGATGCGCAGTATTTT. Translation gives CASSATGLSTDAQYF.

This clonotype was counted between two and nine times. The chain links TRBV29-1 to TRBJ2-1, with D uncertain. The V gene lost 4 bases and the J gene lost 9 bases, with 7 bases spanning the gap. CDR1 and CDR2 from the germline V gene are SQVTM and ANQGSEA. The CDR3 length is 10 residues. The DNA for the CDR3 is TGCAGCGTTGGTGGGCCTGAGCAGTTCTTC. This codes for CSVGGPEQFF.

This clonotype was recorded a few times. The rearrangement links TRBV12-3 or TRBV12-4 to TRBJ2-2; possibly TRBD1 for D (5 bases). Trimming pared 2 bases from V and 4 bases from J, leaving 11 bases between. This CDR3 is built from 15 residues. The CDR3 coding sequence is TGTGCCAGCAGTTTACGCCAGGGCCCCACCGGGGAGCTGTTTTTT. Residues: CASSLRQGPTGELFF.

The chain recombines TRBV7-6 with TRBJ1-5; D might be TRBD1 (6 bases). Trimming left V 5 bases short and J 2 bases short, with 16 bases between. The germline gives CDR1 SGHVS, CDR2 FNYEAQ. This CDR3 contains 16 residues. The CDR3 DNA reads TGTGCCAGCAGCGCTAGGGGGGGAGTGGGCAATCAGCCCCAGCATTTT. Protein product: CASSARGGVGNQPQHF.